These 30 T cell receptor beta chains were all obtained from the same sample, sequenced in a study of T-cell reconstitution after alpha-beta-depleted transplantation in children. The TCRbeta library incorporated unique molecular identifiers. Using its own MiXCR run on the PCR reads, TCRdb lists one record per CDR3 protein. The sample has almost 250,000 distinct CDR3 sequences, roughly 24% seen once. This material consisted of PBMCs, taken before TCRalphabeta/CD19-depleted stem cell transplant. These receptors all stem from a girl aged 2 to 9 with Fanconi anemia, due to receive a stem cell transplant.

The V and J genes are TRBV6-2 or TRBV6-3 and TRBJ2-3; 8 bases align to TRBD1. CDR3 size: 16 residues. V dropped 5 bases and J dropped 2; count of bases not matched to a gene: 9. The germline V gene has CDR1 MNHEY and CDR2 SVGEGT. Here the CDR3 DNA reads TGTGCCAGCAGTGCCCGGACAGGGCTTTACACAGATACGCAGTATTTT. The encoded protein is CASSARTGLYTDTQYF.

V gene TRBV7-2 combines with J gene TRBJ2-2; 14 bases are shared with TRBD2. V was clipped by 9 bases and J by 0 bases; unmatched bases: 3. The CDR3 loop spans 16 amino acids. CDR1 and CDR2 (germline): SGHTA, FQGNSA. DNA of the CDR3: TGTGCCAGGCGACTAGCGGGAGGGCCGAACACCGGGGAGCTGTTTTTT. This sequence encodes CARRLAGGPNTGELFF.

Only a few counts were recorded for this clonotype. V and J are TRBV4-2 and TRBJ2-3; 13 bases are a match to TRBD2. Germline CDR1 is LGHNA and CDR2 is YNFKEQ. CDR3 length equals 18 residues. After removal of 4 bases from V and 11 bases from J, the junction contained 18 bases not matched to a gene. The CDR3 DNA is TGTGCCAGCAGCCTCAAATCTTCCGGGACTAGCGGGGTGGTTGGGCAGTATTTT. This sequence encodes CASSLKSSGTSGVVGQYF.

The chain is built from TRBV20-1 and TRBJ2-7; TRBD2 is a possible D gene (5 bases). Germline CDR1 is DFQATT and CDR2 is SNEGSKA (reference sequence). V shed 3 bases and J shed 5 bases, with 11 bases lying between them. The CDR3 length is 12 residues. The CDR3 region has the DNA TGCAGTGCTAGGAAAAGCGGTGACGAGCAGTACTTC. It is translated as CSARKSGDEQYF.

This clonotype was counted only a few times. The chain uses TRBV29-1 and TRBJ2-2; 8 bases map to TRBD1. Looked up from germline, CDR1 is SQVTM and CDR2 is ANQGSEA. This CDR3 spans 14 amino acids. J was trimmed by 5 bases and V by 7 bases; bases with no gene match: 9. DNA for the CDR3: TGCAGCGCCCGGACAGGGACCCTTACCGGGGAGCTGTTTTTT. Amino acids: CSARTGTLTGELFF.

This clonotype has just a few counts. The chain recombines TRBV4-2 with TRBJ1-3; TRBD1 aligns across 7 bases. CDR3 size: 15 residues. Per germline, CDR1 LGHNA and CDR2 YNFKEQ. The V gene end was trimmed by 3 bases and the J gene end by 4 bases; junction bases not matched to a gene: 6. The DNA for the CDR3 is TGTGCCAGCAGCCACTCCCAGGGGGGCGGAAACACCATATATTTT. It codes for CASSHSQGGGNTIYF.

This clonotype was observed once. V is TRBV3-1 and J is TRBJ2-3; 15 bases are shared with TRBD2. With V trimmed by 10 bases and J by 4 bases, 18 bases remained unmatched. The CDR3 is 19 amino acids. Germline V gene data show CDR1 as LGHDT and CDR2 as YNNKEL (reference sequence). CDR3 sequence (DNA): TGTGCCATCTGTTCCTCCGGGACTAGCGGGAGGTATCGCTCAGATACGCAGTATTTT. This translates into CAICSSGTSGRYRSDTQYF.

In its sample, this clonotype was seen a few times. This chain joins TRBV7-9 and TRBJ2-1; D not certain. This CDR3 comprises 12 residues. CDR1 is SEHNR, CDR2 FQNEAQ, per germline (reference sequence). V lost 2 bases to trimming and J lost 10 bases, with 9 bases between them. Written as DNA, the CDR3 is TGTGCCAGCAGCTTAACCAGGAGAGAGCAGTTCTTC. Residues: CASSLTRREQFF.

This clonotype was found many times. The V call is TRBV2, the J call TRBJ1-4, with 8 bases that match TRBD1. This CDR3 spans 14 amino acids. The junction had 2 bases not matched to a gene; V was cut back by 5 bases and J by 3 bases. Germline-derived CDR1 and CDR2 are SNHLY and FYNNEI. DNA of the CDR3: TGTGCCAGCAGTCGGGACAGGCCTAATGAAAAACTGTTTTTT. Its translation is CASSRDRPNEKLFF.

This clonotype has only a few counts. The genes are TRBV6-1 and TRBJ2-1, with 9 bases identical to TRBD2. The CDR3 consists of 13 residues. Germline trimming cut 6 bases from V and 6 bases from J; bases unmatched to any gene: 3. Germline V gives CDR1 MNHNS, CDR2 SASEGT. The CDR3 protein is CASRKGLANEQFF. The CDR3 DNA reads TGTGCCAGCAGGAAGGGACTAGCCAATGAGCAGTTCTTC.

This clonotype was seen many times. The CDR3 spells CASSFWGSRSSTDTQYF. The CDR3 DNA follows: TGTGCCAGCAGTTTCTGGGGGTCGCGTAGTTCCACAGATACGCAGTATTTT. The V gene is TRBV12-3 or TRBV12-4, the J gene TRBJ2-3; TRBD1 or TRBD2 may be the D gene (5 bases each). The CDR3 consists of 17 residues. V dropped 3 bases and J dropped 2 bases, with 18 bases sitting between them.

The chain joins TRBV7-2 to TRBJ2-5; possibly TRBD1 for D (5 bases). With 5 bases removed from V and 4 bases from J, the gap between germline ends came to 14 bases. CDR1 is SGHTA, CDR2 FQGNSA, per germline. CDR3 length: 14 residues. This chain's CDR3 is CASSPMGQRETQYF. DNA for the CDR3: TGTGCCAGCAGCCCTATGGGGCAACGAGAGACCCAGTACTTC.

The genes are TRBV6-5 and TRBJ2-2, with unresolved D. In germline, CDR1 is MNHEY, CDR2 SVGAGI. The CDR3 has 16 amino acids. V lost 2 bases to trimming and J lost 3 bases, with 13 bases between them. CDR3 protein: CASSYVTLSDTGELFF. The DNA of the CDR3 is TGTGCCAGCAGTTACGTGACCCTCTCGGACACCGGGGAGCTGTTTTTT.

The CDR3 loop is CASSLESSGSSYNEQFF. The CDR3 DNA follows: TGCGCCAGCAGCTTGGAATCTAGCGGGAGCTCCTACAATGAGCAGTTCTTC. The rearrangement links TRBV5-1 to TRBJ2-1; TRBD2 aligns across 10 bases. V dropped 0 bases and J dropped 0; count of bases not matched to a gene: 3. Germline V lookup: CDR1 SGHRS, CDR2 YFSETQ. CDR3 size: 17 residues.

This clonotype showed up many times. The chain combines TRBV12-3 or TRBV12-4 with TRBJ2-1; the match to TRBD2 covers 13 bases. V shed 6 bases and J 5 bases; nucleotides not matched to a gene: 1. CDR3 size: 14 residues. The DNA for the CDR3 is TGTGCCAGCAGGGGGACTAGCGGGGACAATGAGCAGTTCTTC. Its protein is CASRGTSGDNEQFF.

In its sample, this clonotype was seen many times. This chain links TRBV20-1 with TRBJ2-7, with 8 nucleotides matching TRBD1. V gave up 3 bases and J gave up 5 bases; unmatched junction bases: 9. Germline values: CDR1 DFQATT, CDR2 SNEGSKA (reference sequence). The CDR3 has 14 residues. As DNA, the CDR3 is TGCAGTGCTAGGATCAGAGACAGGGGCGACGAGCAGTACTTC. Its protein is CSARIRDRGDEQYF.

The rearrangement joins TRBV7-3 to TRBJ2-1; D might be TRBD1 (5 bases). V was pared by 5 bases and J by 4 bases, with 18 bases between. The CDR3 is 16 residues long. Germline V CDR1 and CDR2: SGHTA, FQGTGA. CDR3: CASSPRPRGGYNEQFF. CDR3 bases: TGTGCCAGCAGCCCGCGTCCTAGGGGTGGATACAATGAGCAGTTCTTC.

This rearrangement joins TRBV6-4 to TRBJ2-3, with D perhaps being TRBD1 or TRBD2 (5 bases each). The V gene's germline CDR1 is MRHNA and CDR2 SNTAGT. V lost 3 bases and J lost 3, with 10 bases in between. The CDR3 loop spans 14 amino acids. The CDR3 here is CASSEGTLTDTQYF. In DNA, the CDR3 is TGTGCCAGCAGTGAGGGGACCCTAACAGATACGCAGTATTTT.

The chain combines TRBV29-1 with TRBJ2-7; 7 bases align to TRBD1. This CDR3 has 15 residues. The V and J ends lost 6 bases and 1 base, in that order; junction bases with no gene match: 12. Per the germline V gene, CDR1 is SQVTM and CDR2 is ANQGSEA. DNA for the CDR3: TGCAGCGTCGAGGGGACAGACAACAAGTCCTACGAGCAGTACTTC. Residues: CSVEGTDNKSYEQYF.

This clonotype was detected only a few times. The genes are TRBV28 and TRBJ2-7; 10 positions agree with TRBD1. The J segment lost 2 bases and the V segment lost 1 base, leaving 2 bases of the junction unmatched. Germline CDR1 and CDR2: MDHEN and SYDVKM. The CDR3 loop spans 15 amino acids. CDR3 bases: TGTGCCAGCAGTTTATTGGGGACAGGGGCCTACGAGCAGTACTTC. Translated, it gives CASSLLGTGAYEQYF.

This clonotype showed up many times. The chain couples TRBV12-3 or TRBV12-4 to TRBJ2-7; D uncertain. The length of the CDR3 is 12 residues. The V and J ends lost 3 bases and 2 bases respectively, with 5 bases between them. The DNA of the CDR3 is TGTGCCAGCAGTTTTGGCGCCTACGAGCAGTACTTC. Amino acids: CASSFGAYEQYF.

The chain combines TRBV4-2 with TRBJ2-7, with a weak D call TRBD2 (7 bases). The germline CDR1 and CDR2 sequences are LGHNA and YNFKEQ. Trimming took off 4 bases at V and 0 bases at J, with 34 bases between the two ends. This CDR3 region has 22 residues. Here the CDR3 DNA reads TGTGCCAGCAGCCCCGTAGGGAGGGGGGGATCCACTACTTTAGCCAGCTCCTACGAGCAGTACTTC. Translation gives CASSPVGRGGSTTLASSYEQYF.

The chain recombines TRBV5-1 with TRBJ1-6; 9 bases align to TRBD1. The CDR3 runs to 15 residues. The germline V gene has CDR1 SGHRS and CDR2 YFSETQ. Losses at the gene ends were 0 bases for V and 6 bases for J; bases not matched to a gene: 1. DNA for the CDR3: TGCGCCAGCAGCTTGGTGGGACAGGGTAATTCACCCCTCCACTTT. Translating it yields CASSLVGQGNSPLHF.

This clonotype was picked up many times. V is TRBV6-5 and J is TRBJ2-1; 9 bases fit TRBD2. Germline V gives CDR1 MNHEY, CDR2 SVGAGI. The V and J ends lost 0 bases and 5 bases, in that order; junction bases with no gene match: 14. The CDR3 has 19 amino acids. CDR3 sequence reads: CASSYSWGNSGSIHNEQFF. CDR3 nucleotide sequence: TGTGCCAGCAGTTACTCGTGGGGCAATAGCGGGAGTATCCACAATGAGCAGTTCTTC.

As DNA, the CDR3 is TGCAGCGTTGAAGAGGGACTGCAGCAAGAGACCCAGTACTTC. Amino acid sequence: CSVEEGLQQETQYF. The chain carries TRBV29-1 and TRBJ2-5, with TRBD2 as a possible D gene (6 bases). Germline CDR1 and CDR2: SQVTM and ANQGSEA. V lost 0 bases, J lost 2 bases, and 10 bases lay in between. The CDR3 has 14 residues.

This chain connects TRBV28 to TRBJ2-5, with 11 bases lining up with TRBD2. V lost 2 bases to trimming and J lost 3 bases; unmatched junction nucleotides: 5. CDR1 is MDHEN and CDR2 is SYDVKM in the germline V gene. The CDR3 covers 16 residues. The CDR3 sequence is CASSLPGLAVKETQYF. For the CDR3, the DNA is TGTGCCAGCAGTTTACCGGGACTAGCGGTTAAAGAGACCCAGTACTTC.

This clonotype was counted a few times. The V and J genes are TRBV20-1 and TRBJ1-2; D is possibly TRBD1 (6 bases). The germline V gene has CDR1 DFQATT and CDR2 SNEGSKA (reference sequence). Trimming removed 5 bases at V and 4 bases at J, with 14 bases between. This CDR3 is built from 13 residues. CDR3 region: CSASNRETYGYTF. CDR3 DNA sequence: TGCAGTGCTTCGAACAGGGAGACCTATGGCTACACCTTC.

Ten or more counts support this clonotype. The junction does not match germline at one end; this may be a read error. The chain links TRBV12-3 or TRBV12-4 to TRBJ2-1; 7 bases map to TRBD2. This CDR3 region has 15 residues. The CDR3 DNA reads as TGTGCCAGCAGATTAGCGGGCCCCTCCTCTAATGAGCAGTTCTTC. This gives the protein CASRLAGPSSNEQFF.

This clonotype was seen only a few times. CDR3 amino acids: CASSRQGPSNYGYTF. The CDR3 DNA sequence: TGTGCCAGCAGCAGACAGGGGCCTTCTAACTATGGCTACACCTTC. The V gene is TRBV2, the J gene TRBJ1-2, with 8 bases aligning to TRBD1. This CDR3 comprises 15 residues. J lost 0 bases, V lost 6 bases, and 6 bases had no gene match. Germline CDR1 is SNHLY and CDR2 is FYNNEI.

The chain joins TRBV7-6 to TRBJ2-2; 8 bases are shared with TRBD1. CDR3 length equals 15 residues. Germline CDR1 is SGHVS and CDR2 is FNYEAQ. V gave up 2 bases and J gave up 5 bases; unmatched junction bases: 4. DNA of the CDR3: TGTGCCAGCAGCTTAACCAGGGGGCCTACCGGGGAGCTGTTTTTT. This translates into CASSLTRGPTGELFF.